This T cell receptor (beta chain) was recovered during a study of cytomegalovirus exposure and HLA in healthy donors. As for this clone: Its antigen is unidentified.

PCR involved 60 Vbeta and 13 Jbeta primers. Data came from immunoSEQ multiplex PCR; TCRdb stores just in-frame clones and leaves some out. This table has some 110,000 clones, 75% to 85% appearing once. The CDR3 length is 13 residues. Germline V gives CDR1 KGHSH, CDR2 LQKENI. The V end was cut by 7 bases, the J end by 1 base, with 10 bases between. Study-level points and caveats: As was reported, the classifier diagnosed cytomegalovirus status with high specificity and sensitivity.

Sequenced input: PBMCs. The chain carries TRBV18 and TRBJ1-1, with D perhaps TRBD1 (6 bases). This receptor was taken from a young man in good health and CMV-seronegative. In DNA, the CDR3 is TGTGCCAGCTGTGAGGGACAGAACACTGAAGCTTTCTTT. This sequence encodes CASCEGQNTEAFF.